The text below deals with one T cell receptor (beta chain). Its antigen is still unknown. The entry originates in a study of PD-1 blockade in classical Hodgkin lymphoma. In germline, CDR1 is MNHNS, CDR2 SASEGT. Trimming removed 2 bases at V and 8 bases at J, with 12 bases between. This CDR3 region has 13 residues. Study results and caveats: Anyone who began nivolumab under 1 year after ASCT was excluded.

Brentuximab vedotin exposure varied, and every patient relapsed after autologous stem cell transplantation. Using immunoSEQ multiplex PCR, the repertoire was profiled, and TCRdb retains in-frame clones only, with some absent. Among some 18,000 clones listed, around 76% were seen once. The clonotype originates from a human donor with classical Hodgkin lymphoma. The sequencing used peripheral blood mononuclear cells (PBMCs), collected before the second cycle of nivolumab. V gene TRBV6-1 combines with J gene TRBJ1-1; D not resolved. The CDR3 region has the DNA TGTGCCAGCAGTGAACTTGAAGGCCTGGAAGCTTTCTTT. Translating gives CASSELEGLEAFF.